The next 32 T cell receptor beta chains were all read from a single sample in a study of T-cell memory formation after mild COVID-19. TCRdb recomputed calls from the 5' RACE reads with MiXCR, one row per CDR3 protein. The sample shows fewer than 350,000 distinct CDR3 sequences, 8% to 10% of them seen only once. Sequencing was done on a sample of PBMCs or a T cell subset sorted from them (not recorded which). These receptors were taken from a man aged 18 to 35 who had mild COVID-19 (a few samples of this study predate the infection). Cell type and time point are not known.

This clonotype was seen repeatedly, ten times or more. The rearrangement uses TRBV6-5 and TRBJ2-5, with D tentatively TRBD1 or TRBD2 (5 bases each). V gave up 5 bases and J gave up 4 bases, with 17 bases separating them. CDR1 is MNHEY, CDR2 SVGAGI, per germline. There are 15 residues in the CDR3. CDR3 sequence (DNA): TGTGCCAGCAGTCCAATGACGAGGGACGGAGAGACCCAGTACTTC. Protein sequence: CASSPMTRDGETQYF.

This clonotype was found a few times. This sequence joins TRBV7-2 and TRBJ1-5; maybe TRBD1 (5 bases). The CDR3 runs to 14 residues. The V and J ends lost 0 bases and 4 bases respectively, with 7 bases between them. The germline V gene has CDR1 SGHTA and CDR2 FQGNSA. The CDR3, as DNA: TGTGCCAGCAGCTTAGCGGGGCAGAATCAGCCCCAGCATTTT. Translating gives CASSLAGQNQPQHF.

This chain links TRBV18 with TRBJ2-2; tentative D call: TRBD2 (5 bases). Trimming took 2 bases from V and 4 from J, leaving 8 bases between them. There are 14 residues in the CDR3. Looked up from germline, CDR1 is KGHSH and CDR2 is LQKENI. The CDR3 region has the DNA TGTGCCAGCTCACCAACTGCGGGCACCGGGGAGCTGTTTTTT. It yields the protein CASSPTAGTGELFF.

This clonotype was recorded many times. CDR3 amino acids: CASSQEGFGTQYF. CDR3 nucleotides: TGTGCCAGCAGCCAAGAGGGGTTTGGGACCCAGTACTTC. The chain is built from TRBV3-1 and TRBJ2-5; no firm D call. The CDR3 covers 13 residues. Germline V gives CDR1 LGHDT, CDR2 YNNKEL (reference sequence). The V gene lost 0 bases and the J gene lost 7 bases, with 9 bases spanning the gap.

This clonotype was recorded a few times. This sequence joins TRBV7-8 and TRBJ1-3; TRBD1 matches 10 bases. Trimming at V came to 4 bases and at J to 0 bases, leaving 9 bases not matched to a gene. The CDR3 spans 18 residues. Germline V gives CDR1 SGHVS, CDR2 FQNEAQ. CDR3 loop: CASSWEGDRGPSGNTIYF. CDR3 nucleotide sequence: TGTGCCAGCAGCTGGGAGGGGGACAGGGGTCCCTCTGGAAACACCATATATTTT.

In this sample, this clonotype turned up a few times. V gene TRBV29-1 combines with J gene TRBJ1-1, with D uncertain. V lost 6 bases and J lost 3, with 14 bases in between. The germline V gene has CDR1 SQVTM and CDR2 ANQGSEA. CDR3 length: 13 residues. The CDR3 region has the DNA TGCAGCGTCCAAAGGGTTAGGGACACTGAAGCTTTCTTT. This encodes CSVQRVRDTEAFF. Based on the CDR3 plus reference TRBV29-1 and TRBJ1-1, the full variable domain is SAVISQKPSRDICQRGTSLTIQCQVDSQVTMMFWYRQQPGQSLTLIATANQGSEATYESGFVIDKFPISRPNLTFSTLTVSNMSPEDSSIYLCSVQRVRDTEAFFGQGTRLTVV.

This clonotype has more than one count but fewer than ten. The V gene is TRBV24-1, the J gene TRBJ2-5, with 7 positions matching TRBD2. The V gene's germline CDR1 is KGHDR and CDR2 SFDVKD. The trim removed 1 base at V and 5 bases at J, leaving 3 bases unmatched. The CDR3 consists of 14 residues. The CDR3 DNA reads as TGTGCCACCAGTGATTTTGACGGGAGGGAGACCCAGTACTTC. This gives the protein CATSDFDGRETQYF.

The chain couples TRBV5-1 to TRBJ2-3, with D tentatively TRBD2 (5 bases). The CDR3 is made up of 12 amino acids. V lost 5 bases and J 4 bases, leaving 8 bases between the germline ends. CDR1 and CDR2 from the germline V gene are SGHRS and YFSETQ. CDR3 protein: CASRLAADTQYF. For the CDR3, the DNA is TGCGCCAGCAGGCTAGCTGCAGATACGCAGTATTTT.

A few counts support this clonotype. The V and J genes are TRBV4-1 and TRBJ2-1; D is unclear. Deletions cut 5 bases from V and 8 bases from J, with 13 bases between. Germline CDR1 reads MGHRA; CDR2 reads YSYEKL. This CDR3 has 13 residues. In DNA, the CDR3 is TGCGCCAGCAGCTCCGGCCGGCCGGATGAGCAGTTCTTC. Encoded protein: CASSSGRPDEQFF.

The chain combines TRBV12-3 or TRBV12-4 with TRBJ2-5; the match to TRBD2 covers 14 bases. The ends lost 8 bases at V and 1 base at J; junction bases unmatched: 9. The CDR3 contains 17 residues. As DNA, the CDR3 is TGTGCCAGCCGCCCCGGGACTAGCGGGGGAATCCAAGAGACCCAGTACTTC. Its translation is CASRPGTSGGIQETQYF.

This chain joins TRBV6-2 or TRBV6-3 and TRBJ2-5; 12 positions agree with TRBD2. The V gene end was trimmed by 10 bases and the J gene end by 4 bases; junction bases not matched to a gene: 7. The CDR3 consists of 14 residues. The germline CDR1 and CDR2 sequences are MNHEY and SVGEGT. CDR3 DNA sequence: TGTGCCACCACAGGACTAGCGGGGATAGAGACCCAGTACTTC. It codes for CATTGLAGIETQYF.

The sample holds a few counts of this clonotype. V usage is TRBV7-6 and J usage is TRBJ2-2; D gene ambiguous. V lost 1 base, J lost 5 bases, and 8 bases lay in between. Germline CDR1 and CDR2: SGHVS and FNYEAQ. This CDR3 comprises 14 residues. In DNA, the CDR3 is TGTGCCAGCAGCTTAGGGTCCATGACCGGGGAGCTGTTTTTT. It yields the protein CASSLGSMTGELFF.

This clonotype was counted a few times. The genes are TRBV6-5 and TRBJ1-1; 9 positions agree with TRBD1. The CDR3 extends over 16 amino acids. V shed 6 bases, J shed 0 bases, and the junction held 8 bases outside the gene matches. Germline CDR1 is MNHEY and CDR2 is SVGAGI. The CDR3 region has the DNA TGTGCCAGCAGCCTACAGGGGGCTGGGGTGAACACTGAAGCTTTCTTT. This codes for CASSLQGAGVNTEAFF.

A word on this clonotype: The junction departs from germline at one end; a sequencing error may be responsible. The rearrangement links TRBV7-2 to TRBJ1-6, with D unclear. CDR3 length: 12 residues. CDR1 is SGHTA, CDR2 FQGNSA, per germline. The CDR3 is CASSLGGSHLHF. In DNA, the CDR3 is TGTGCCAGCAGCTTAGGGGGTTCACACCTCCACTTT.

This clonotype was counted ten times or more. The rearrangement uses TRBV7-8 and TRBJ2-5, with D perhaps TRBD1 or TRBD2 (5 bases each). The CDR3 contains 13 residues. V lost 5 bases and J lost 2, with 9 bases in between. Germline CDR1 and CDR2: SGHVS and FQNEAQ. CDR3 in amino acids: CASSPGRQETQYF. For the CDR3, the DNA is TGTGCCAGCAGCCCGGGACGGCAAGAGACCCAGTACTTC.

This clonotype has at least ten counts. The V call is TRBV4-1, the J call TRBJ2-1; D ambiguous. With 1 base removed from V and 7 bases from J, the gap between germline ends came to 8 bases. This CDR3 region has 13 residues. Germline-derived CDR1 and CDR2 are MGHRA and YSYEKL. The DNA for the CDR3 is TGCGCCAGCAGCCAAGGCAGCGTGAATGAGCAGTTCTTC. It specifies CASSQGSVNEQFF.

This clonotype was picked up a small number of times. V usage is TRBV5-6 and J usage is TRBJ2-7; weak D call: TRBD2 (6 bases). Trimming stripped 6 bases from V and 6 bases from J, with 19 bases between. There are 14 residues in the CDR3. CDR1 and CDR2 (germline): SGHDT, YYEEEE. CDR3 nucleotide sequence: TGTGCCAGCAACCCCATGGGGGGTTCGGCCGAGCAGTACGTC. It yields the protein CASNPMGGSAEQYV.

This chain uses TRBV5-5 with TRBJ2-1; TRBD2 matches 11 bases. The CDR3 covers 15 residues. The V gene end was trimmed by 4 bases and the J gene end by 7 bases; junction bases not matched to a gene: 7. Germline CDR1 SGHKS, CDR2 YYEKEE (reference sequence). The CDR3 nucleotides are TGTGCCAGCAGCCTCGGGACTAGCGGCACTAATGAGCAGTTCTTC. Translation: CASSLGTSGTNEQFF.

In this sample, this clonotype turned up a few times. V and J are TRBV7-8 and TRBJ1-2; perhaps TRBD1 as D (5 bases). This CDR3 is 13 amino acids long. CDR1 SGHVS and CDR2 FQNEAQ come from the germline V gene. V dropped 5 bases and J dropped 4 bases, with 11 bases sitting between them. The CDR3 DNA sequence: TGTGCCAGCAGCCGAATAAGGGGCTATGGCTACACCTTC. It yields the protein CASSRIRGYGYTF.

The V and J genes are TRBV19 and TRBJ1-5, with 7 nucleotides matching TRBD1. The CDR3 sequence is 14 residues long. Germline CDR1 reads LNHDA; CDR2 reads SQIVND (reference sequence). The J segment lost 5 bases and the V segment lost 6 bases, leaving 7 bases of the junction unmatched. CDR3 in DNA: TGTGCCAGTAGAAGGACAGGCGGCGATCAGCCCCAGCATTTT. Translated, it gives CASRRTGGDQPQHF.

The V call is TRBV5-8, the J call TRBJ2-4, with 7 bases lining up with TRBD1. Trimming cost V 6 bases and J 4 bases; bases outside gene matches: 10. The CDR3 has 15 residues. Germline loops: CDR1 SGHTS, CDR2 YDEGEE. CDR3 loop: CASNPGRDSKNIQYF. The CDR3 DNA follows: TGTGCCAGCAACCCTGGCCGGGACAGTAAAAACATTCAGTACTTC.

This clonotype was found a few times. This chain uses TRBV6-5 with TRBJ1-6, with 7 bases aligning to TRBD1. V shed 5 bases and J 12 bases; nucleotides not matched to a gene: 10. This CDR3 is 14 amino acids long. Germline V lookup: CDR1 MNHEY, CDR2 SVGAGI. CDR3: CASSTNRGLGPLHF. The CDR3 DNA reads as TGTGCCAGCAGTACCAACAGGGGATTAGGACCCCTCCACTTT.

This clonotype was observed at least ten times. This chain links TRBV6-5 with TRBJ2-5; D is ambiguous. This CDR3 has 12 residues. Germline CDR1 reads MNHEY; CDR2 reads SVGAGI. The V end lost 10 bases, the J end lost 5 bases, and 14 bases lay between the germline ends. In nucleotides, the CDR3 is TGTGCCACCCGAACACCCTGGGAGACCCAGTACTTC. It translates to CATRTPWETQYF.

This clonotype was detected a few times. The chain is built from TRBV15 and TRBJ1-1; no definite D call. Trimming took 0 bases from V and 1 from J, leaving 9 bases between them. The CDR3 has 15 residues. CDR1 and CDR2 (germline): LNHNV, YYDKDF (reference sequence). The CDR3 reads CATSRDSSSNTEAFF. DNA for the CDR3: TGTGCCACCAGCAGAGATTCCAGCTCGAACACTGAAGCTTTCTTT.

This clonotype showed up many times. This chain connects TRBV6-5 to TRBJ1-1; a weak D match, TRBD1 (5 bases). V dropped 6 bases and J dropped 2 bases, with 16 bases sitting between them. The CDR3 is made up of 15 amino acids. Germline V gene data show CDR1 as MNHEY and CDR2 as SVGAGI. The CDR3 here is CASSYRSQGNTEAFF. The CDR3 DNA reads TGTGCCAGCAGCTATCGGAGTCAGGGTAACACTGAAGCTTTCTTT.

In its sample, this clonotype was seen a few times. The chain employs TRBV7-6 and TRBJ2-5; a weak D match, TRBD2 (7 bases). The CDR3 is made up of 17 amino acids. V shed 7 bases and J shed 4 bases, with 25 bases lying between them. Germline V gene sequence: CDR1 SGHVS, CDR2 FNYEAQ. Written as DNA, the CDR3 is TGTGCCAGCACCAATCCGTTCGGGGGGCAAATGGTAGAGACCCAGTACTTC. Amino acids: CASTNPFGGQMVETQYF.

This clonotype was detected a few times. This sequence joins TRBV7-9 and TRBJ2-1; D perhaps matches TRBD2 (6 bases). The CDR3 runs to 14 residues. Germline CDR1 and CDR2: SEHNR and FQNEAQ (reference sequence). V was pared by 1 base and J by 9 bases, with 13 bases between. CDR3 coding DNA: TGTGCCAGCAGCTTAGGGAGGGGACTGGGTGAGCAGTTCTTC. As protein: CASSLGRGLGEQFF.

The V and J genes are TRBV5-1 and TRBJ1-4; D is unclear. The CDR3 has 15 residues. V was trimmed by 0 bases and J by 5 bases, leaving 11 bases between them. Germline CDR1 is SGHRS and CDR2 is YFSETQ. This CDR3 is CASSLDGGPNEKLFF. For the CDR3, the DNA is TGCGCCAGCAGCTTGGATGGCGGCCCAAATGAAAAACTGTTTTTT.

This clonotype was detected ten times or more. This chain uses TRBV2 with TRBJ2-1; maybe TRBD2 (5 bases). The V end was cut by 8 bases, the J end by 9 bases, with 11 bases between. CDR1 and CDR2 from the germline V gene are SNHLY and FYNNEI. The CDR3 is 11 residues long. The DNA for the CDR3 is TGTGCCAGCCGGGTCCGGGGTGAGCAGTTCTTC. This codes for CASRVRGEQFF.

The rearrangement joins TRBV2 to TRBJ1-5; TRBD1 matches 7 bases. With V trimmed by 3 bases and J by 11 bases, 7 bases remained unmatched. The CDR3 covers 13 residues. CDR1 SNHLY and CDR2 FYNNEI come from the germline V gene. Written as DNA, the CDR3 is TGTGCCAGCAGTGAGACAGGGTTTCCAGCCCAGCATTTT. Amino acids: CASSETGFPAQHF.

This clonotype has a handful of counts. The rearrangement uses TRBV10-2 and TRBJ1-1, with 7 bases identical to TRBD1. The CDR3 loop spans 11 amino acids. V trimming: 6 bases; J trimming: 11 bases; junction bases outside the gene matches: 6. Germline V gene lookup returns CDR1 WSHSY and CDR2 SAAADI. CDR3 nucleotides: TGCGCCAGCAGAGACAGGGTAACGGCTTTCTTT. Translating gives CASRDRVTAFF.

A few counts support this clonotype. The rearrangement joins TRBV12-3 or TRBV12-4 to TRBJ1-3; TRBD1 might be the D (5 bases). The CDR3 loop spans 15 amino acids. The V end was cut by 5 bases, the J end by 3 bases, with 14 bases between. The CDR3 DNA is TGTGCCAGCAGTCACATCCAGGGAGGTGGAAACACCATATATTTT. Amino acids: CASSHIQGGGNTIYF.